This TCR beta chain emerged from a study of cytomegalovirus exposure and HLA in healthy donors. As concerns this clone: Its specificity is unknown.

Use of 60 Vbeta and 13 Jbeta primers characterized the PCR. The table came from immunoSEQ multiplex PCR; TCRdb's copy has only in-frame clones and leaves some out. The sample has around 250,000 clones, 80% to 95% seen once. Study findings and constraints: Altogether, 164 TCR beta chains were recorded as cytomegalovirus-associated. An analysis was carried out at a later point. It showed that HLA-associated TCR beta chains were more clonally expanded than equally common non-associated chains. Earlier findings revealed that most TCR beta V segments proved productive either about 87% or about 30% of the time. Common viral pathogens were later found to be apparently linked to several of the most significant clusters.

This CDR3 is 16 amino acids long. Per germline, CDR1 SGHVS and CDR2 FQNEAQ. Trimming at V came to 3 bases and at J to 3 bases, leaving 8 bases not matched to a gene. The source is a girl aged 2-10 years in good health and CMV-seronegative. The genes are TRBV7-8 and TRBJ2-1; 7 nucleotides agree with TRBD1. Sequencing was done on a sample of PBMCs. CDR3 residues: CASSFEGTALYNEQFF. The CDR3 DNA is TGTGCCAGCAGCTTCGAAGGGACAGCCCTCTACAATGAGCAGTTCTTC.